This entry lists 32 T cell receptor beta chains sequenced from one sample in a study of blood T cell repertoires in COVID-19. Libraries were prepared by immunoSEQ multiplex PCR; TCRdb keeps only in-frame clonotypes and omits some of them. Of 200,000 to 300,000 clones in the sample, about 89% were seen once. Source material: PBMCs or T cells enriched from blood (not recorded which). The receptors derive from a woman younger than 45 who had recovered from COVID-19.

The rearrangement links TRBV30 to TRBJ1-2; possibly TRBD1 for D (6 bases). The V end lost 4 bases, the J end lost 7 bases, and 13 bases lay between the germline ends. Germline CDR1 is GTSNPN and CDR2 is SVGIG (reference sequence). CDR3 length: 12 residues. CDR3: CAWNYRAGGYTF. CDR3 DNA: TGTGCCTGGAATTACAGGGCGGGTGGCTACACCTTC.

The chain is built from TRBV27 and TRBJ2-7; TRBD1 is a possible D gene (6 bases). Germline V gives CDR1 MNHEY, CDR2 SMNVEV (reference sequence). With 6 bases removed from V and 7 bases from J, the gap between germline ends came to 16 bases. There are 13 residues in the CDR3. The CDR3 nucleotides are TGTGCCAGCAGCATAACAGGGTCTCGGGAGCAGTACTTC. This encodes CASSITGSREQYF.

This clone came up once. This rearrangement joins TRBV7-8 to TRBJ1-5; TRBD1 is a possible D gene (5 bases). Germline lookup yields CDR1 SGHVS and CDR2 FQNEAQ. There are 16 residues in the CDR3. V was trimmed by 1 base and J by 0 bases, leaving 10 bases between them. In nucleotides, the CDR3 is TGTGCCAGCAGCTTAGAAGGACAAACTAGCAATCAGCCCCAGCATTTT. Its translation is CASSLEGQTSNQPQHF.

The chain employs TRBV27 and TRBJ1-1; 12 bases are a match to TRBD1. The CDR3 sequence is 15 residues long. Germline V gene lookup returns CDR1 MNHEY and CDR2 SMNVEV (reference sequence). Trimming removed 4 bases from V and 6 bases from J; junction bases left unmatched: 6. The CDR3 region has the DNA TGTGCCAGCAGTTCATCCGGGACAGGGGGCTCTGAAGCTTTCTTT. Its protein product is CASSSSGTGGSEAFF.

The V call is TRBV28, the J call TRBJ1-2; 11 nucleotides line up with TRBD1. Trimming took 5 bases from V and 4 from J; bases not matched to a gene: 6. Germline V lookup: CDR1 MDHEN, CDR2 SYDVKM. CDR3 size: 15 residues. CDR3 region: CASSPGDRGTYGYTF. As DNA, the CDR3 is TGTGCCAGCAGTCCTGGGGACAGGGGGACCTATGGCTACACCTTC.

The chain uses TRBV2 and TRBJ1-1, with 7 bases identical to TRBD1. The CDR3 length is 13 residues. Germline V gene lookup returns CDR1 SNHLY and CDR2 FYNNEI. Trimming at V came to 6 bases and at J to 8 bases, leaving 9 bases not matched to a gene. CDR3 region: CASRTGSQGEAFF. The CDR3 nucleotides read TGTGCCAGCAGGACAGGGTCCCAAGGGGAAGCTTTCTTT.

The gene calls are TRBV30 and TRBJ1-2; D uncertain. V lost 2 bases and J lost 5, with 18 bases in between. The V gene's germline CDR1 is GTSNPN and CDR2 SVGIG (reference sequence). This CDR3 region has 15 residues. The CDR3 coding sequence is TGTGCCTGGAGTCCACCAGGAAAAGGAGGATATGGCTACACCTTC. Its translation is CAWSPPGKGGYGYTF.

This chain joins TRBV28 and TRBJ2-7; TRBD2 matches at 14 bases. J gave up 4 bases and V 8 bases, and 10 bases lay outside the gene matches. CDR1 and CDR2 from the germline V gene are MDHEN and SYDVKM. The CDR3 length is 16 residues. The CDR3 nucleotides are TGTGCCAGCGGGGACGGGACTAGCGGGAGCACTTACGAGCAGTACTTC. This codes for CASGDGTSGSTYEQYF. The entire variable domain, with the rest obtained from reference TRBV28 and TRBJ2-7, is as follows: DVKVTQSSRYLVKRTGEKVFLECVQDMDHENMFWYRQDPGLGLRLIYFSYDVKMKEKGDIPEGYSVSREKKERFSLILESASTNQTSMYLCASGDGTSGSTYEQYFGPGTRLTVT.

The chain is built from TRBV6-5 and TRBJ1-5; 7 bases are a match to TRBD1. The CDR3 has 14 amino acids. J was trimmed by 2 bases and V by 5 bases; bases with no gene match: 3. CDR1 is MNHEY, CDR2 SVGAGI, per germline. As DNA, the CDR3 is TGTGCCAGCAGTAACAGGGGTGGCAATCAGCCCCAGCATTTT. It translates to CASSNRGGNQPQHF.

A remark on this clone: Other DNA sequences of this sample code for an identical CDR3. The chain uses TRBV30 and TRBJ2-7; 7 bases are a match to TRBD1. This CDR3 contains 11 residues. CDR1 GTSNPN and CDR2 SVGIG come from the germline V gene (reference sequence). The V gene end was trimmed by 4 bases and the J gene end by 4 bases; junction bases not matched to a gene: 1. The CDR3 DNA is TGTGCCTGGACAGGGGGATACGAGCAGTACTTC. It codes for CAWTGGYEQYF.

This chain joins TRBV4-3 and TRBJ1-2; 9 nucleotides line up with TRBD1. Trimming cost V 3 bases and J 8 bases; bases outside gene matches: 7. The CDR3 contains 14 residues. CDR1 is LGHNA, CDR2 YSLEER, per germline. The CDR3 loop is CASSQADRGGGYTF. The CDR3 region has the DNA TGCGCCAGCAGCCAGGCGGACAGGGGCGGAGGCTACACCTTC.

The chain carries TRBV7-3 and TRBJ2-6, with a weak D call TRBD1 (5 bases). The germline CDR1 and CDR2 sequences are SGHTA and FQGTGA. This CDR3 comprises 14 residues. The V end lost 10 bases, the J end lost 2 bases, and 12 bases lay between the germline ends. CDR3 region: CATMTEPGANVLTF. The CDR3 DNA follows: TGTGCCACCATGACAGAACCTGGGGCCAACGTCCTGACTTTC.

This sequence joins TRBV7-2 and TRBJ2-3; 10 positions match TRBD2. The CDR3 extends over 18 amino acids. Germline assignment: CDR1 SGHTA and CDR2 FQGNSA. V lost 3 bases and J lost 5; bases outside the gene matches: 14. The DNA for the CDR3 is TGTGCCAGCAGCTTGGGGGGTCGGAGCGGGAGGGCCAGAGATACGCAGTATTTT. Translated: CASSLGGRSGRARDTQYF. The full variable domain, with the rest looked up from reference TRBV7-2 and TRBJ2-3, is GAGVSQSPSNKVTEKGKDVELRCDPISGHTALYWYRQSLGQGLEFLIYFQGNSAPDKSGLPSDRFSAERTGGSVSTLTIQRTQQEDSAVYLCASSLGGRSGRARDTQYFGPGTRLTVL.

Here the CDR3 DNA reads TGTGCCACCAGTGCCGTGAGGAGGGAACCGGGACAGGGATTCTCCAATGAGCAGTTCTTC. Protein: CATSAVRREPGQGFSNEQFF. The chain combines TRBV24-1 with TRBJ2-1; 9 bases align to TRBD1. CDR3 size: 20 residues. In germline, CDR1 is KGHDR, CDR2 SFDVKD. V shed 5 bases and J 6 bases; nucleotides not matched to a gene: 22.

The chain joins TRBV7-9 to TRBJ1-5; TRBD1 matches 9 bases. The CDR3 consists of 15 residues. Trimming removed 1 base from V and 5 bases from J; junction bases left unmatched: 3. Germline V CDR1 and CDR2: SEHNR, FQNEAQ (reference sequence). CDR3: CASSLGGQGHQPQHF. CDR3 DNA sequence: TGTGCCAGCAGCTTAGGGGGACAGGGCCATCAGCCCCAGCATTTT.

CDR3 nucleotide sequence: TGTGCCAGCAGCTTGTCTTTTAATGAGCAGTTCTTC. Its translation: CASSLSFNEQFF. The rearrangement links TRBV5-6 to TRBJ2-1; no clear D gene. CDR3 length: 12 residues. Trimming left V 1 base short and J 7 bases short, with 6 bases between. The germline gives CDR1 SGHDT, CDR2 YYEEEE.

This sequence joins TRBV5-1 and TRBJ2-1; TRBD2 aligns across 7 bases. The CDR3 has 15 residues. CDR1 and CDR2 (germline): SGHRS, YFSETQ. Trimming took 3 bases from V and 4 from J; bases not matched to a gene: 7. The CDR3 loop reads CASSSEQRGYNEQFF. The DNA for the CDR3 is TGCGCCAGCAGCTCCGAACAGCGGGGTTACAATGAGCAGTTCTTC.

This clone appeared a single time. This chain links TRBV6-6 with TRBJ1-1, with D maybe TRBD1 (5 bases). The CDR3 extends over 14 amino acids. CDR1 and CDR2 (germline): MNHNY, SVGAGI (reference sequence). Trimming stripped 5 bases from V and 3 bases from J, with 13 bases between. Written as DNA, the CDR3 is TGTGCCAGCAGTCCCAGGGCGAAGGACACTGAAGCTTTCTTT. Its protein is CASSPRAKDTEAFF.

CDR3 in amino acids: CASSRIMYDRGYGYTF. DNA of the CDR3: TGCGCCAGCAGCAGGATAATGTACGACAGGGGCTATGGCTACACCTTC. The chain recombines TRBV4-1 with TRBJ1-2; 8 positions agree with TRBD1. Germline V gene lookup returns CDR1 MGHRA and CDR2 YSYEKL. This CDR3 has 16 amino acids. The V gene end was trimmed by 5 bases and the J gene end by 4 bases; junction bases not matched to a gene: 12.

This sequence joins TRBV6-6 and TRBJ1-1; possible D gene TRBD1, 6 bases. The V gene lost 6 bases and the J gene lost 4 bases, with 15 bases spanning the gap. Germline CDR1 reads MNHNY; CDR2 reads SVGAGI (reference sequence). The CDR3 consists of 14 residues. CDR3 protein: CASRPQGVLTEAFF. The CDR3 DNA is TGTGCCAGCAGGCCACAGGGTGTTCTCACTGAAGCTTTCTTT.

CDR3 nucleotide sequence: TGTGCCAGCAGTCGTAACGGGGGTGAAAAACTGTTTTTT. Its protein is CASSRNGGEKLFF. This chain links TRBV2 with TRBJ1-4; weak D call: TRBD1 (5 bases). V lost 5 bases and J 7 bases, leaving 11 bases between the germline ends. Germline V CDR1 and CDR2: SNHLY, FYNNEI. CDR3 length: 13 residues.

This chain connects TRBV9 to TRBJ2-3; D call uncertain. Germline CDR1 is SGDLS and CDR2 is YYNGEE. The CDR3 length is 14 residues. With 0 bases removed from V and 4 bases from J, the gap between germline ends came to 9 bases. CDR3 loop: CASSVGRAADTQYF. The CDR3 nucleotides are TGTGCCAGCAGCGTAGGTCGTGCGGCAGATACGCAGTATTTT.

The chain carries TRBV19 and TRBJ1-1; 7 nucleotides line up with TRBD1. The J segment lost 4 bases and the V segment lost 6 bases, leaving 8 bases of the junction unmatched. Germline CDR1 LNHDA, CDR2 SQIVND (reference sequence). The CDR3 loop spans 14 amino acids. The CDR3, as DNA: TGTGCCAGTAGCTTCACGACAGGGACCACTGAAGCTTTCTTT. It encodes CASSFTTGTTEAFF.

V usage is TRBV7-2 and J usage is TRBJ2-5; 7 bases align to TRBD1. This CDR3 spans 16 amino acids. The trim removed 1 base at V and 6 bases at J, leaving 11 bases unmatched. Germline CDR1 SGHTA, CDR2 FQGNSA. The DNA for the CDR3 is TGTGCCAGCAGCTTAGAAGGCGACAGGGATAGAAAGACCCAGTACTTC. It yields the protein CASSLEGDRDRKTQYF.

V is TRBV7-2 and J is TRBJ2-4, with D perhaps matching TRBD1 (6 bases). Looked up from germline, CDR1 is SGHTA and CDR2 is FQGNSA. Deletions cut 7 bases from V and 3 bases from J, with 22 bases between. This CDR3 is built from 17 residues. The CDR3 here is CASTTGTIRWVKNIQYF. The DNA of the CDR3 is TGTGCCAGCACCACAGGGACGATTAGGTGGGTCAAAAACATTCAGTACTTC.

V and J are TRBV7-8 and TRBJ1-1; 8 bases match TRBD1. The CDR3 covers 15 residues. Per germline, CDR1 SGHVS and CDR2 FQNEAQ. J lost 0 bases, V lost 0 bases, and 0 bases had no gene match. CDR3 residues: CASSLAQGVNTEAFF. CDR3 DNA: TGTGCCAGCAGCTTAGCACAGGGGGTGAACACTGAAGCTTTCTTT.

The chain links TRBV7-2 to TRBJ2-1; the D gene is possibly TRBD2 (5 bases). The germline V gene encodes CDR1 SGHTA and CDR2 FQGNSA. The CDR3 is 17 amino acids. V was pared by 1 base and J by 0 bases, with 13 bases between. The chain's CDR3 is CASSLVASRSSYNEQFF. Written as DNA, the CDR3 is TGTGCCAGCAGCTTAGTGGCTAGCAGGAGCTCCTACAATGAGCAGTTCTTC. The complete variable domain, with remaining parts taken from reference TRBV7-2 and TRBJ2-1, reads GAGVSQSPSNKVTEKGKDVELRCDPISGHTALYWYRQSLGQGLEFLIYFQGNSAPDKSGLPSDRFSAERTGGSVSTLTIQRTQQEDSAVYLCASSLVASRSSYNEQFFGPGTRLTVL.

The chain is built from TRBV5-1 and TRBJ1-1, with TRBD1 as a possible D gene (5 bases). The V end lost 1 base, the J end lost 0 bases, and 10 bases lay between the germline ends. In germline, CDR1 is SGHRS, CDR2 YFSETQ. The CDR3 contains 15 residues. This chain's CDR3 is CASSLSEGMNTEAFF. The CDR3 DNA reads TGCGCCAGCAGCTTGTCGGAGGGGATGAACACTGAAGCTTTCTTT.

The CDR3 DNA sequence: TGTGCCAGCAGCTCCTACTACGAGCAGTACTTC. This sequence encodes CASSSYYEQYF. The gene calls are TRBV5-6 and TRBJ2-7; D gene uncertain. Germline CDR1 and CDR2: SGHDT and YYEEEE. V dropped 3 bases and J dropped 3 bases, with 4 bases sitting between them. The CDR3 totals 11 residues.

The chain employs TRBV6-2 or TRBV6-3 and TRBJ1-1, with D unresolved. V was clipped by 0 bases and J by 7 bases, with 9 bases between them. Germline V gives CDR1 MNHEY, CDR2 SVGEGT. This CDR3 has 13 residues. CDR3: CASSYSGEGEAFF. CDR3 sequence (DNA): TGTGCCAGCAGTTACTCTGGGGAGGGTGAAGCTTTCTTT.

This clone has just a few counts. This rearrangement joins TRBV6-2 or TRBV6-3 to TRBJ2-1; D remains ambiguous. The germline V and J ends were trimmed by 2 bases and 0 bases, with 14 bases remaining between them. CDR3 size: 17 residues. The germline gives CDR1 MNHEY, CDR2 SVGEGT. CDR3 coding DNA: TGTGCCAGCAGTTACGACTTTAATAGGAGCTCCTACAATGAGCAGTTCTTC. Translated: CASSYDFNRSSYNEQFF.

This rearrangement joins TRBV28 to TRBJ1-2; tentatively, D is TRBD1 (6 bases). V lost 5 bases to trimming and J lost 1 base, with 20 bases between them. CDR1 is MDHEN and CDR2 is SYDVKM in the germline V gene. The CDR3 consists of 17 residues. CDR3 sequence: CASSPNLRTDINYGYTF. Written as DNA, the CDR3 is TGTGCCAGCAGTCCCAACCTGCGGACAGATATTAACTATGGCTACACCTTC.